This TCR beta chain was documented in a study of cytomegalovirus exposure and HLA in healthy donors. In the PCR, 60 Vbeta and 13 Jbeta primers were used. The data were produced by immunoSEQ multiplex PCR, yet TCRdb's version contains in-frame clones alone and is incomplete. The table includes 90,000 to 120,000 clones, 60% to 80% detected once. The V and J ends lost 6 bases and 2 bases respectively, with 5 bases between them. This CDR3 has 11 amino acids. CDR1 is MNHEY, CDR2 SMNVEV, per germline (reference sequence). The sequenced material came from PBMCs. This receptor was obtained from a woman between 18 and 29 years old in good health and CMV-seropositive. This rearrangement joins TRBV27 to TRBJ2-7, with D possibly TRBD1 on 5 matching bases. CDR3 sequence: CASRDTYEQYF. The CDR3 coding sequence is TGTGCCAGCAGGGACACCTACGAGCAGTACTTC.